This T cell receptor beta chain was profiled in a study of T cell changes during pregnancy in multiple sclerosis (dated by TCRdb to between 2018 and 2021). For the wider study: The study examined how the T cell repertoire changed over the course of pregnancy in women with multiple sclerosis.

The CDR3 numbers 15 residues from cysteine through phenylalanine. Kept here is only the CDR3 DNA, which spans 45 bases and is read in frame from base 1. The germline V gene encodes CDR1 SQVTM and CDR2 ANQGSEA. Germline trimming: 5 bases from V, 2 bases from J; junction bases outside gene matches: 12. Turning to this clone: Its antigen is still unknown. There are no base qualities to consult, and no much larger clone falls within one base.

Libraries were prepared through the immunoSEQ multiplex PCR assay. In its TCRdb copy, this immuneACCESS table keeps in-frame sequences only and misses some clones. Where compared with another copy, unresolved V genes explain less than half of these, and the others have no known cause. In all, the sample holds around 68,000 clones, and under 95% of those were seen once. Clones ranked in the top ten supply about 0.45% of the sample. This chain joins TRBV29-1 to TRBJ2-7; 7 of the junction bases match TRBD1. This sequence was found in a female donor with multiple sclerosis, enrolled in a pregnancy study. The sample in question was CD4+ T cells from peripheral blood mononuclear cells, obtained before pregnancy. The DNA sequence is as follows: TGCAGCGTTTCCGGACAGGACCAATATGCCTACGAGCAGTACTTC. Its protein reads: CSVSGQDQYAYEQYF.